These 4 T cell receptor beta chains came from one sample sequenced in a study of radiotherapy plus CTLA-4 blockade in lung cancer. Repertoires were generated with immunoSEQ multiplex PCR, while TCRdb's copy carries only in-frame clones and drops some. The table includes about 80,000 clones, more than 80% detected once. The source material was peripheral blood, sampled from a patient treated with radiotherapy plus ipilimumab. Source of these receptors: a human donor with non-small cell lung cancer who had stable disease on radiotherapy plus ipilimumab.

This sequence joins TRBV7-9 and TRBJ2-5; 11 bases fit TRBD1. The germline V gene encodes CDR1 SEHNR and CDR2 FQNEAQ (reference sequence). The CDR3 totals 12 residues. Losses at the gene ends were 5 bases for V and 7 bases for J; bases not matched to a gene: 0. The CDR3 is CASSGTGGTQYF. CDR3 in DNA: TGTGCCAGCAGCGGGACAGGGGGGACCCAGTACTTC.

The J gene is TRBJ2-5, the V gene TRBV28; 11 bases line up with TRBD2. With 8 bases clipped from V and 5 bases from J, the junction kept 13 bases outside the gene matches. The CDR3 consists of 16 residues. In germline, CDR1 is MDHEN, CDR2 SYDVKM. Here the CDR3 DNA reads TGTGCCAGCTTTGATAGCGGGAGGGGCTTGAGGGAGACCCAGTACTTC. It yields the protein CASFDSGRGLRETQYF.

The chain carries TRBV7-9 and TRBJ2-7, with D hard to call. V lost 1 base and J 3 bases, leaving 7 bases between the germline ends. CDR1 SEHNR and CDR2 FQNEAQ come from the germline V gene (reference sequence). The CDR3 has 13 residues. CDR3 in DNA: TGTGCCAGCAGCTTAGGCAGTAACTACGAGCAGTACTTC. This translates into CASSLGSNYEQYF.

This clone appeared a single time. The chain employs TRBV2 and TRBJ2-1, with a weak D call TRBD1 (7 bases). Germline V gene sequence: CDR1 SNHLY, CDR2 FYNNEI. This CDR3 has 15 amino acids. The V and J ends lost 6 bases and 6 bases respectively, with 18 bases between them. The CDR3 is CASSAQGGIGNEQFF. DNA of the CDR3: TGTGCCAGCAGCGCCCAGGGGGGAATAGGCAATGAGCAGTTCTTC.